Listed here is a single T cell receptor beta chain. Sequenced by immunoSEQ multiplex PCR; TCRdb stores in-frame clones only, minus some. The sample holds 130,000 to 150,000 clones; 87% are singletons and the top ten take about 5.7%. The data belong to a study of blood T cell repertoires in COVID-19. Trimming removed 11 bases from V and 4 bases from J; junction bases left unmatched: 10. The CDR3 runs to 14 residues. Germline CDR1 and CDR2: ENHRY and SYGVKD. This clonotype originated in a man older than 75 with acute or convalescent COVID-19. The chain combines TRBV10-3 with TRBJ2-1, with TRBD1 matching over 8 bases. The source material was peripheral blood. The CDR3 DNA is TGTGCCGCTCTCGGGACAGGACATTACAATGAGCAGTTCTTC. Its translation is CAALGTGHYNEQFF.